The table lists the clone carrying this T cell receptor beta chain with a few counts. What it recognizes is unknown. TCRdb re-analysed the RT-PCR reads in MiXCR, keeping a single row per CDR3 protein. The sample yields about 160,000 distinct CDR3 sequences, about a tenth seen once. With 4 bases clipped from V and 4 bases from J, the junction kept 13 bases outside the gene matches. The CDR3 has 17 amino acids. Germline loops: CDR1 PRHDT, CDR2 FYEKMQ (reference sequence). The sample is drawn from a study of response to subunit inactivated influenza vaccine. General study findings and limits: Authors suggested that a seasonal influenza vaccination recruits few new T cells each time.

The rearrangement links TRBV13 to TRBJ2-1, with TRBD2 matching over 7 bases. The sequence derives from a man aged 50 to 59 who received an inactivated influenza vaccine. Material: non-naive T cells sorted from PBMCs, obtained roughly 45 days after vaccination. The chain's CDR3 is CASSSRASGSRYNEQFF. The CDR3 DNA sequence: TGTGCCAGCAGCTCACGTGCTAGCGGCTCGAGATACAATGAGCAGTTCTTC. Based on the CDR3 plus reference TRBV13 and TRBJ2-1, the full variable domain is AAGVIQSPRHLIKEKRETATLKCYPIPRHDTVYWYQQGPGQDPQFLISFYEKMQSDKGSIPDRFSAQQFSDYHSELNMSSLELGDSALYFCASSSRASGSRYNEQFFGPGTRLTVL.